Below, 10 T cell receptor beta chains from the same sample are listed, as sequenced in a study of radiation and T cells in renal cell carcinoma (TCRdb year 2020). Library preparation employed the immunoSEQ multiplex PCR assay. TCRdb obtained this table from immuneACCESS and retained in-frame rearrangements with V and J assigned. These tables miss some clones; where compared with another copy, unresolved V genes account for less than half of the shortfall, and the remainder is unexplained. The sample profile shows about 150,000 clones; 87% of them were found once. The ten largest clonotypes hold approximately 12% of the sample. The sample's time point label is to be understood as: blood 2 weeks post-SBRT. The label giving this sample's treatment or condition can be read as: 15 Gy SBRT to primary tumor, nephrectomy 4 weeks later. The specimen comprised blood, sampled from a patient whose treatment included radiotherapy and nephrectomy. The receptors stem from a woman aged 45-65 years with renal cell carcinoma.

Written as DNA, the CDR3 is TGTGCCTGGAGAGGTACTCTGAACACTGAAGCTTTCTTT. This translates into CAWRGTLNTEAFF. The chain is built from TRBV30 and TRBJ1-1; D is unresolved. Germline-derived CDR1 and CDR2 are GTSNPN and SVGIG (reference sequence). V was pared by 3 bases and J by 0 bases, with 8 bases between. This CDR3 is built from 13 residues.

This sequence joins TRBV7-2 and TRBJ2-3; 7 bases agree with TRBD1. Trimming removed 9 bases from V and 0 bases from J; junction bases left unmatched: 6. Germline V gene lookup returns CDR1 SGHTA and CDR2 FQGNSA. This CDR3 has 14 amino acids. The CDR3 here is CASLRGQSTDTQYF. CDR3 nucleotide sequence: TGTGCCAGTTTACGGGGACAGAGCACAGATACGCAGTATTTT.

The V gene is TRBV4-1, the J gene TRBJ1-4, with D possibly matching TRBD1 (5 bases). The CDR3 runs to 17 residues. CDR1 is MGHRA, CDR2 YSYEKL, per germline. V lost 4 bases, J lost 3 bases, and 18 bases lay in between. The DNA for the CDR3 is TGCGCCAGCAGCCGTTTTTCACCGGGACTGCCTAATGAAAAACTGTTTTTT. It yields the protein CASSRFSPGLPNEKLFF.

The sample holds a few counts of this clone. CDR3 loop: CASSFPGIQGNYGYTF. Here the CDR3 DNA reads TGTGCCAGCAGCTTCCCTGGGATCCAGGGTAACTATGGCTACACCTTC. The rearrangement links TRBV7-9 to TRBJ1-2, with D perhaps TRBD1 (5 bases). There are 16 residues in the CDR3. CDR1 is SEHNR, CDR2 FQNEAQ, per germline (reference sequence). V was trimmed by 3 bases and J by 1 base, leaving 15 bases between them. Variable domain in full (rest from reference TRBV7-9 and TRBJ1-2): DTGVSQNPRHKITKRGQNVTFRCDPISEHNRLYWYRQTLGQGPEFLTYFQNEAQLEKSRLLSDRFSAERPKGSFSTLEIQRTEQGDSAMYLCASSFPGIQGNYGYTFGSGTRLTVV.

The chain carries TRBV29-1 and TRBJ2-5; TRBD1 is a possible D gene (5 bases). Germline loops: CDR1 SQVTM, CDR2 ANQGSEA. This CDR3 region has 14 residues. Trimming removed 3 bases at V and 0 bases at J, with 11 bases between. Here the CDR3 reads CSVEQGLNQETQYF. CDR3 in DNA: TGCAGCGTTGAGCAGGGCCTAAACCAAGAGACCCAGTACTTC.

This clone has just a few counts. The rearrangement links TRBV5-1 to TRBJ2-5; the D gene is possibly TRBD2 (7 bases). The CDR3 covers 13 residues. V was trimmed by 4 bases and J by 5 bases, leaving 12 bases between them. Germline V lookup: CDR1 SGHRS, CDR2 YFSETQ. This CDR3 reads CASSGGAEETQYF. DNA for the CDR3: TGCGCCAGCAGCGGGGGGGCCGAGGAGACCCAGTACTTC.

This clone was seen only once. The rearrangement links TRBV6-1 to TRBJ2-7, with unresolved D. The CDR3 covers 16 residues. Looked up from germline, CDR1 is MNHNS and CDR2 is SASEGT. V was pared by 1 base and J by 0 bases, with 13 bases between. CDR3 in DNA: TGTGCCAGCAGTGAAGAGTTGCTCATTAACTCCTACGAGCAGTACTTC. Residues: CASSEELLINSYEQYF.

The chain links TRBV9 to TRBJ2-1, with TRBD1 matching over 10 bases. CDR1 SGDLS and CDR2 YYNGEE come from the germline V gene. Trimming at V came to 4 bases and at J to 4 bases, leaving 5 bases not matched to a gene. The CDR3 has 15 amino acids. The CDR3: CASSPAGQGYNEQFF. The DNA of the CDR3 is TGTGCCAGCAGCCCGGCGGGACAGGGGTACAATGAGCAGTTCTTC.

The chain is built from TRBV2 and TRBJ2-7; 11 nucleotides align to TRBD1. The CDR3 has 17 residues. Losses at the gene ends were 8 bases for V and 3 bases for J; bases not matched to a gene: 15. The germline CDR1 and CDR2 sequences are SNHLY and FYNNEI. This CDR3 reads CASLPWGQGGSYYEQYF. The CDR3 DNA follows: TGTGCCAGCCTCCCTTGGGGACAGGGGGGCTCCTACTACGAGCAGTACTTC.

The chain employs TRBV5-1 and TRBJ1-2, with a possible D match to TRBD1 (6 bases). Trimming removed 3 bases at V and 8 bases at J, with 17 bases between. CDR1 and CDR2 from the germline V gene are SGHRS and YFSETQ. This CDR3 is built from 14 residues. The CDR3 DNA sequence: TGCGCCAGCAGCTCCGGGACTTTGGGGGCGGGCTACACCTTC. This codes for CASSSGTLGAGYTF.